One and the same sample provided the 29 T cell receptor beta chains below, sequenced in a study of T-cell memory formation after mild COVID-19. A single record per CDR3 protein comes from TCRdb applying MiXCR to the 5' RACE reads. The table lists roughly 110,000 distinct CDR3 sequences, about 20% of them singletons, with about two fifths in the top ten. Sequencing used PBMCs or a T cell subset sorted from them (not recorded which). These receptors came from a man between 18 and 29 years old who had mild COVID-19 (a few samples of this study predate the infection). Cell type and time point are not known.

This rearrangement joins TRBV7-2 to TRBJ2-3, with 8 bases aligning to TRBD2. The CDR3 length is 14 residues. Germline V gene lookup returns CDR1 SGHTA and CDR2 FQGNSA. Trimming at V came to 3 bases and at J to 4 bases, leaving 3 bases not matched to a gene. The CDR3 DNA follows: TGTGCCAGCAGCTTTAACGGGGGGGCAGATACGCAGTATTTT. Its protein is CASSFNGGADTQYF.

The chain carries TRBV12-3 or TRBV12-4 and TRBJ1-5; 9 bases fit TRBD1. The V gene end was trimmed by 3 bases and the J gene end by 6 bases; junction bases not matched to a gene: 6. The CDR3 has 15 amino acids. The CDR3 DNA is TGTGCCAGCAGTTTTAGGGACAGGGACCTTCAGCCCCAGCATTTT. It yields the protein CASSFRDRDLQPQHF.

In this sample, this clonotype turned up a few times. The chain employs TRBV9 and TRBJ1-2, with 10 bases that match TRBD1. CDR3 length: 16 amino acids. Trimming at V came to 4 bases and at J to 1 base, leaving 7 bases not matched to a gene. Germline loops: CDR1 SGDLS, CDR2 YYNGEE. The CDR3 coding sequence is TGTGCCAGCAGCCCCGTGACAGGGGGCCGTAACTATGGCTACACCTTC. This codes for CASSPVTGGRNYGYTF.

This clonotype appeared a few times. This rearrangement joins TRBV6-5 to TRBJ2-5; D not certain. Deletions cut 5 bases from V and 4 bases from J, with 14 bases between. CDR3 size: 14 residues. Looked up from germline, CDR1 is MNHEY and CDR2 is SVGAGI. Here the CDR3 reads CASSPGTVRETQYF. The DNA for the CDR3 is TGTGCCAGCAGTCCCGGAACAGTACGAGAGACCCAGTACTTC.

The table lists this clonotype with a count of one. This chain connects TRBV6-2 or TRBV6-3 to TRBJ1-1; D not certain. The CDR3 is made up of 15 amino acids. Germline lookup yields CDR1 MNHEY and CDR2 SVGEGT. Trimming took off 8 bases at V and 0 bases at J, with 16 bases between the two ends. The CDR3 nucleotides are TGTGCCAGCCGAAACGGGCCGAGAATGAACACTGAAGCTTTCTTT. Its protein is CASRNGPRMNTEAFF.

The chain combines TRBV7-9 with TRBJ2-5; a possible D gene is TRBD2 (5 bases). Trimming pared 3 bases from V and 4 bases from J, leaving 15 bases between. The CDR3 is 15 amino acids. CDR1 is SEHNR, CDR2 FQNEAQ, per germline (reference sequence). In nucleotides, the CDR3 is TGTGCCAGCAGCTTTATAGCCCGGGGTGGAGAGACCCAGTACTTC. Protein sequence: CASSFIARGGETQYF. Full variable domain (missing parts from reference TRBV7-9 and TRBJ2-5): DTGVSQNPRHKITKRGQNVTFRCDPISEHNRLYWYRQTLGQGPEFLTYFQNEAQLEKSRLLSDRFSAERPKGSFSTLEIQRTEQGDSAMYLCASSFIARGGETQYFGPGTRLLVL.

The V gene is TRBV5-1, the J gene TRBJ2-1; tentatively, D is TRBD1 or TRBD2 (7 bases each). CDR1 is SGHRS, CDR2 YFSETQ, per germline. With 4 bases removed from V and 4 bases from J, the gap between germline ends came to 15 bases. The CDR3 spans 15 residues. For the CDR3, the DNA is TGCGCCAGCAGCCCAGCAGGGGGGGTGTACAATGAGCAGTTCTTC. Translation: CASSPAGGVYNEQFF.

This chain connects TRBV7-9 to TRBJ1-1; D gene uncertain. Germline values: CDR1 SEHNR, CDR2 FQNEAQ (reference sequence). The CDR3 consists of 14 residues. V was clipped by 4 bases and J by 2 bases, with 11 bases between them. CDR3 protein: CASSSLRLNTEAFF. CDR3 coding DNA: TGTGCCAGCAGCTCCCTCCGTCTCAACACTGAAGCTTTCTTT.

The CDR3 region has the DNA TGTGCCAGCAGCGTTTATGGGACGGACTATTCACCCCTCCACTTT. Translating it yields CASSVYGTDYSPLHF. The rearrangement joins TRBV5-5 to TRBJ1-6; D is possibly TRBD1 (5 bases). The germline gives CDR1 SGHKS, CDR2 YYEKEE (reference sequence). The V end was cut by 4 bases, the J end by 8 bases, with 16 bases between. The CDR3 is 15 amino acids.

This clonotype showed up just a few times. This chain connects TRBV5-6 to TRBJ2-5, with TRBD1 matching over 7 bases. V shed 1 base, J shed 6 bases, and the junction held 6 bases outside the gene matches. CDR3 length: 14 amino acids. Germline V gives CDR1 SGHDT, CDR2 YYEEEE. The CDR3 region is CASSLWMTGKTQYF. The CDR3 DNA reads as TGTGCCAGCAGCTTGTGGATGACAGGGAAGACCCAGTACTTC.

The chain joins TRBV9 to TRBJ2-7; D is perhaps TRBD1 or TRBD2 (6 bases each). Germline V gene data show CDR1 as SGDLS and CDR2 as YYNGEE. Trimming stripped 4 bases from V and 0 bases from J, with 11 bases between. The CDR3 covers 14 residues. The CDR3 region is CASSPWGASYEQYF. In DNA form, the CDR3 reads TGTGCCAGCAGCCCCTGGGGGGCCTCCTACGAGCAGTACTTC.

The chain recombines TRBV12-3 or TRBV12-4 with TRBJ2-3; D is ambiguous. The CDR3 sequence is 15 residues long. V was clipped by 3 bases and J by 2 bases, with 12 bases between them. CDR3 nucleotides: TGTGCCAGCAGTTTGGCGGCTACCTACACAGATACGCAGTATTTT. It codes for CASSLAATYTDTQYF.

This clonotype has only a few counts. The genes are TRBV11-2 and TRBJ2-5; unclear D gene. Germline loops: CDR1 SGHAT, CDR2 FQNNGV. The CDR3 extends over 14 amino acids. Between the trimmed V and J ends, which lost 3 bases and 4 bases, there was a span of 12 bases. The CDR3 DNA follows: TGTGCCAGCAGCTTCGTATCCGCAACAGAGACCCAGTACTTC. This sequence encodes CASSFVSATETQYF.

The CDR3 reads CASSEARLGGTDTQYF. The CDR3 DNA reads as TGTGCCAGCAGTGAAGCGCGACTCGGGGGCACAGATACGCAGTATTTT. The genes are TRBV2 and TRBJ2-3, with a possible D match to TRBD2 (5 bases). The germline V gene has CDR1 SNHLY and CDR2 FYNNEI. Trimming left V 0 bases short and J 1 base short, with 11 bases between. CDR3 length: 16 residues. The full variable domain, rest sourced from reference TRBV2 and TRBJ2-3, is EPEVTQTPSHQVTQMGQEVILRCVPISNHLYFYWYRQILGQKVEFLVSFYNNEISEKSEIFDDQFSVERPDGSNFTLKIRSTKLEDSAMYFCASSEARLGGTDTQYFGPGTRLTVL.

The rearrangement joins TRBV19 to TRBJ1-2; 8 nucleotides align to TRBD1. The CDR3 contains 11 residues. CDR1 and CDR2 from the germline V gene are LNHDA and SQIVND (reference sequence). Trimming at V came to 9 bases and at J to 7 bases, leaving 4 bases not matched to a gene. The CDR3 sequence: CARTQGGGYTF. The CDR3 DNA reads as TGTGCCAGAACACAGGGGGGTGGCTACACCTTC.

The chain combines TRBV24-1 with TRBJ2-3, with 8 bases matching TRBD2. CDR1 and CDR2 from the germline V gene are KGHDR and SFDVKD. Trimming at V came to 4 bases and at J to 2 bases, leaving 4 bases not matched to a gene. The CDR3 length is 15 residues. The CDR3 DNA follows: TGTGCCACCAGTGAGAGTAGCGGGGTCACAGATACGCAGTATTTT. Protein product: CATSESSGVTDTQYF.

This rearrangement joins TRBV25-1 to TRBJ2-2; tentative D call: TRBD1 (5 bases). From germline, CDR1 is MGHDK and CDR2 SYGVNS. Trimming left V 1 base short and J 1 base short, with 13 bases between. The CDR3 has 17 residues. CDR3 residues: CASSEFPGARNTGELFF. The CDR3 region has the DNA TGTGCCAGCAGTGAATTCCCTGGGGCAAGGAACACCGGGGAGCTGTTTTTT.

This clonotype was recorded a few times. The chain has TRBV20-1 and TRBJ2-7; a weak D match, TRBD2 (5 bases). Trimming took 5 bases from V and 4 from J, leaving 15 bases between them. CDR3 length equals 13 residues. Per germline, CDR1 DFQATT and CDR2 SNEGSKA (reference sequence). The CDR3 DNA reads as TGCAGTGCTTTAACGGGGTATATATACGAGCAGTACGTC. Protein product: CSALTGYIYEQYV.

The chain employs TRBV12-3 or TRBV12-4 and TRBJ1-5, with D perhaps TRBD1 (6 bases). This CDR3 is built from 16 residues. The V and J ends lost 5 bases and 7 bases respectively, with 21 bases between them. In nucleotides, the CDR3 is TGTGCCAGCAGTCTAACAGCCCCTGGGGGCGGACAGCCCCAGCATTTT. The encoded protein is CASSLTAPGGGQPQHF.

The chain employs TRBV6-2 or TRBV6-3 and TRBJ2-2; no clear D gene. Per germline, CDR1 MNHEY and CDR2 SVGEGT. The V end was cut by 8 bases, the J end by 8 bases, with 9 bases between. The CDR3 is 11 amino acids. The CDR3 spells CASCARGELFF. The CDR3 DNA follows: TGTGCCAGCTGTGCCCGGGGGGAGCTGTTTTTT.

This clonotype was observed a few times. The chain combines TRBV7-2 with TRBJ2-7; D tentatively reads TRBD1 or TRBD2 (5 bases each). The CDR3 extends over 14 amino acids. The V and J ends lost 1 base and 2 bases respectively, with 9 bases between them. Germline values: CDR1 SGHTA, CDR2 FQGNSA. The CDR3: CASSLGDDAYEQYF. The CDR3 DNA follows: TGTGCCAGCAGCTTAGGGGACGACGCCTACGAGCAGTACTTC.

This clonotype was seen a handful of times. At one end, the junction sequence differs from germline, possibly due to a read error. The CDR3 loop is CSARGLGMNTEAFF. In DNA, the CDR3 is TGCAGTGCAAGAGGACTAGGCATGAACACTGAAGCTTTCTTT. The V and J genes are TRBV20-1 and TRBJ1-1; D not certain. Germline V lookup: CDR1 DFQATT, CDR2 SNEGSKA (reference sequence). The CDR3 has 14 residues.

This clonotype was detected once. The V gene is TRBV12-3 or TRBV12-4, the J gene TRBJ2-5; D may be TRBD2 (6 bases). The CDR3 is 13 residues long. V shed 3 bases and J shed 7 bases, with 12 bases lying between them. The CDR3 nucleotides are TGTGCCAGCAGTTTTGGGCGGAGGGGGACCCAGTACTTC. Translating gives CASSFGRRGTQYF.

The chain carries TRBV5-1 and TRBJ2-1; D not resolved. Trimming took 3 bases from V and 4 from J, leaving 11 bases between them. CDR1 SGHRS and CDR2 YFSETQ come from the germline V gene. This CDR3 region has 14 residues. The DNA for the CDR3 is TGCGCCAGCAGCTCTTCCGATTTGTACAATGAGCAGTTCTTC. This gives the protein CASSSSDLYNEQFF.

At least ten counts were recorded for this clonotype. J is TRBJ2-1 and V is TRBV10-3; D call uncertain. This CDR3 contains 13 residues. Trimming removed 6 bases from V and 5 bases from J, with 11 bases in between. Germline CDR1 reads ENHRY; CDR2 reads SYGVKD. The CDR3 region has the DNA TGTGCCATCAGACCGGACGAAGACAATGAGCAGTTCTTC. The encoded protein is CAIRPDEDNEQFF.

The CDR3 region is CASSLRGSDEQYV. The CDR3 nucleotides read TGTGCCAGCAGTTTAAGGGGCTCGGACGAGCAGTACGTC. This chain uses TRBV28 with TRBJ2-7; D may be TRBD1 (5 bases). CDR3 length equals 13 residues. V shed 2 bases and J shed 5 bases, with 10 bases lying between them. The germline V gene encodes CDR1 MDHEN and CDR2 SYDVKM.

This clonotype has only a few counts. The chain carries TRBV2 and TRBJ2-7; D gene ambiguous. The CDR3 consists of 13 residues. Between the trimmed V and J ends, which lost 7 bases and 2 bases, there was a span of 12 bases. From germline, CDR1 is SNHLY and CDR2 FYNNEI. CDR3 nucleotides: TGTGCCAGCACCCCTCAGGTTACCTACGAGCAGTACTTC. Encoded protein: CASTPQVTYEQYF.

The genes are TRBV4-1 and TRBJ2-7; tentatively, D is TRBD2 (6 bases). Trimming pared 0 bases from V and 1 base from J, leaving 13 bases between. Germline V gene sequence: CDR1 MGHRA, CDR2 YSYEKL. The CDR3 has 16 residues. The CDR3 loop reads CASSQEGGVGSYEQYF. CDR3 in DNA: TGCGCCAGCAGCCAAGAGGGCGGGGTGGGATCCTACGAGCAGTACTTC.

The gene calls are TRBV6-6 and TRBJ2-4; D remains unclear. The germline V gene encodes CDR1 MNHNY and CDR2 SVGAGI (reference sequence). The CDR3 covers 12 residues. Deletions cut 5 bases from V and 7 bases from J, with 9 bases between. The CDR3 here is CASSPSPNIQYF. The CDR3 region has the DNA TGTGCCAGCAGTCCGAGTCCGAACATTCAGTACTTC.